This record covers a single T cell receptor beta chain. The CDR3 contains 18 residues. Germline V lookup: CDR1 SGDLS, CDR2 YYNGEE. V was pared by 0 bases and J by 1 base, with 8 bases of the junction left unmatched. The data derive from a study of blood T cell repertoires in COVID-19. The wider study: Acute-phase and convalescent COVID-19 samples originated in the United States, Italy and Spain.

In the authors' workflow: By means of reference gene primer amplification, nucleated cell counts were estimated. Repertoires were generated with immunoSEQ multiplex PCR, while TCRdb's copy carries only in-frame clones and drops some. That table is the source of V, J and clone size, and D and trimming were worked out from the DNA. Of around 43,000 clones detected, around 86% appear once; the ten largest clones hold approximately 21%. The rearrangement uses TRBV9 and TRBJ2-3, with 10 nucleotides matching TRBD2. The specimen was peripheral blood. This clonotype was obtained from a man aged 45 to 65 with active COVID-19. The CDR3 loop reads CASSVGLAGGLGTDTQYF. CDR3 DNA: TGTGCCAGCAGCGTAGGGTTAGCGGGGGGACTAGGCACAGATACGCAGTATTTT.